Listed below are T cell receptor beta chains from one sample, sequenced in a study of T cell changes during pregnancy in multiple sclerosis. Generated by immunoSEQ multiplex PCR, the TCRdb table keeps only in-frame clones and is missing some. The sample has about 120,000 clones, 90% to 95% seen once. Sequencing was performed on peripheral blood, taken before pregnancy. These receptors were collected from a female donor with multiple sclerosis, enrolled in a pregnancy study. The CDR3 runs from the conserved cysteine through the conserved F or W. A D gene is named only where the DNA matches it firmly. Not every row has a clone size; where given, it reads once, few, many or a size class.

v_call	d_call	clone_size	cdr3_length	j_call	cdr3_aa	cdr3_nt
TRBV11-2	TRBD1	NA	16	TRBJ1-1	CASTNARTGANTEAFF	TGTGCCAGCACCAACGCCAGGACAGGCGCGAACACTGAAGCTTTCTTT
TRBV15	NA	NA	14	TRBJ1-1	CATTLQGSHTEAFF	TGTGCCACCACCCTACAGGGATCCCACACTGAAGCTTTCTTT
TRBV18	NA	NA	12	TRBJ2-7	CASSLSPYEQYF	TGTGCCAGCTCACTCAGTCCCTACGAGCAGTACTTC
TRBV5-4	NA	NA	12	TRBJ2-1	CASSRLGDEQFF	TGTGCCAGCAGCCGGTTAGGGGATGAGCAGTTCTTC
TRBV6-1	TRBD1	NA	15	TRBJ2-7	CASSEGTGGSYEQYF	TGTGCCAGCAGTGAGGGGACAGGGGGCTCCTACGAGCAGTACTTC
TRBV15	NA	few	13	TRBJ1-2	CATSSGEDYGYTF	TGTGCCACCAGCAGCGGAGAAGACTATGGCTACACCTTC
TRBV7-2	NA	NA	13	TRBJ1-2	CASSLAGTGGYTF	TGTGCCAGCAGCTTAGCCGGGACTGGGGGCTACACCTTC
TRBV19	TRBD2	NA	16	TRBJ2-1	CASSALAGGLYNEQFF	TGTGCCAGTAGTGCCTTAGCGGGAGGTCTATACAATGAGCAGTTCTTC
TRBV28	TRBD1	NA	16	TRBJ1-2	CASSLWADREGYGYTF	TGTGCCAGCAGTTTATGGGCAGACAGGGAAGGCTATGGCTACACCTTC
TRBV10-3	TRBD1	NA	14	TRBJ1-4	CASSSRDRPEKLFF	TGTGCCAGCAGCTCGCGGGACAGGCCTGAAAAACTGTTTTTT
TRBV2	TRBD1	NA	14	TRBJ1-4	CASRETGGGEKLFF	TGTGCCAGCAGGGAGACAGGGGGCGGAGAAAAACTGTTTTTT
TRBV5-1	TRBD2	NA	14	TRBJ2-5	CASSLAAGGGDQYF	TGCGCCAGCAGCTTGGCAGCGGGAGGAGGGGACCAGTACTTC
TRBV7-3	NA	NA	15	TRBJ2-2	CASSLLQGVPGELFF	TGTGCCAGCAGCTTACTACAGGGTGTCCCCGGGGAGCTGTTTTTT
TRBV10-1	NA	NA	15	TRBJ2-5	CASSESPGRTETQYF	TGCGCCAGCAGTGAGTCCCCGGGGAGGACAGAGACCCAGTACTTC
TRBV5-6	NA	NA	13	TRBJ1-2	CASSSAQGAGYTF	TGTGCCAGCAGCTCGGCACAGGGAGCCGGCTACACCTTC
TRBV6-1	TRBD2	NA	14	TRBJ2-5	CASTRGGSQETQYF	TGTGCCAGCACTCGCGGCGGGAGTCAAGAGACCCAGTACTTC
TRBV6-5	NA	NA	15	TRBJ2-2	CASSYLPANTGELFF	TGTGCCAGCAGTTACCTCCCAGCGAACACCGGGGAGCTGTTTTTT
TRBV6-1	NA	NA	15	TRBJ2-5	CASRGGDFGQETQYF	TGTGCCAGCAGAGGAGGGGACTTCGGCCAAGAGACCCAGTACTTC
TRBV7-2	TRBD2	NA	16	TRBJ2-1	CASSLVGGTSGNEQFF	TGTGCCAGCAGCTTAGTTGGTGGGACTAGCGGCAATGAGCAGTTCTTC
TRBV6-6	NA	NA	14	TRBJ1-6	CASGDTFYNSPLHF	TGTGCCTCAGGGGACACCTTCTATAATTCACCCCTCCACTTT
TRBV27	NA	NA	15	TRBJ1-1	CASRRAQTRSTEAFF	TGTGCCAGCAGGCGGGCCCAAACGAGGAGCACTGAAGCTTTCTTT
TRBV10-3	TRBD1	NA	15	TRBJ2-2	CASGQDLKNTGELFF	TGTGCCAGCGGACAGGACCTGAAGAACACCGGGGAGCTGTTTTTT
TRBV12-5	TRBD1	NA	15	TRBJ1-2	CASGPRQGSIYGYTF	TGTGCTAGTGGCCCCCGACAGGGTAGTATCTATGGCTACACCTTC
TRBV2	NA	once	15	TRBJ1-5	CASSEAGQGLQPQHF	TGTGCCAGCAGTGAAGCGGGGCAGGGTCTCCAGCCCCAGCATTTT
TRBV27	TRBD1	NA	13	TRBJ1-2	CASSPTGGRGYTF	TGTGCCAGCAGCCCGACAGGGGGCCGGGGCTACACCTTC
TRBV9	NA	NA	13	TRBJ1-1	CASSLGTGSEAFF	TGTGCCAGCAGCCTCGGTACGGGATCGGAAGCTTTCTTT
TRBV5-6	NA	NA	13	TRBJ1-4	CASSLEKGEKLFF	TGTGCCAGCAGCTTGGAGAAGGGGGAAAAACTGTTTTTT
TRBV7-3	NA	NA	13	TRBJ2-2	CASSLIRTGELFF	TGTGCCAGCAGCTTAATTCGGACCGGGGAGCTGTTTTTT
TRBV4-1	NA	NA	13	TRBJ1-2	CASSQTANYGYTF	TGCGCCAGCAGCCAGACAGCTAACTATGGCTACACCTTC
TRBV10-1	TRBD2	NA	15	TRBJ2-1	CASSRLAGGYNEQFF	TGCGCCAGCAGTCGACTAGCGGGAGGGTACAATGAGCAGTTCTTC
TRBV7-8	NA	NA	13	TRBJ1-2	CASSPGRGYGYTF	TGTGCCAGCAGCCCCGGCCGGGGGTATGGCTACACCTTC
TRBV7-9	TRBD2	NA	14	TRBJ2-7	CAIDGLAADYEQYF	TGTGCCATCGACGGACTAGCGGCTGATTACGAGCAGTACTTC
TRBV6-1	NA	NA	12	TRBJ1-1	CASSDGNAEAFF	TGTGCCAGCAGTGACGGGAACGCTGAAGCTTTCTTT
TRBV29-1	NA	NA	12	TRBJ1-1	CSVGERLREAFF	TGCAGCGTTGGAGAGCGTTTACGGGAAGCTTTCTTT
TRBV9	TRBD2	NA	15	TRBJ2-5	CASSVAGGPQETQYF	TGTGCCAGCAGCGTCGCGGGAGGGCCGCAAGAGACCCAGTACTTC
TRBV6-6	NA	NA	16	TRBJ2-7	CASSYDSSVGYYEQYF	TGTGCCAGCAGTTATGACTCTTCCGTTGGATACTACGAGCAGTACTTC
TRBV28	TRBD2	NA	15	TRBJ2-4	CASSTGGKAKNIQYF	TGTGCCAGCAGTACCGGGGGGAAGGCCAAAAACATTCAGTACTTC
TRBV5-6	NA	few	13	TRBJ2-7	CASSFARFDEQYF	TGTGCCAGCAGCTTCGCGCGGTTCGACGAGCAGTACTTC
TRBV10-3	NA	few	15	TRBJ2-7	CAISARGGQYYEQYF	TGTGCCATCAGTGCCCGGGGGGGACAGTACTACGAGCAGTACTTC
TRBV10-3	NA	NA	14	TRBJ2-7	CAISEGPTSDEQYF	TGTGCCATCAGTGAGGGCCCGACTAGTGATGAGCAGTACTTC
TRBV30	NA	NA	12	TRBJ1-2	CAWSVMDTGYTF	TGTGCCTGGAGTGTCATGGACACTGGCTACACCTTC
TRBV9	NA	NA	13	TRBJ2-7	CASSAGHSYEQYF	TGTGCCAGCAGCGCGGGACATTCCTACGAGCAGTACTTC
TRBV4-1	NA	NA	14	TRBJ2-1	CASSQFAGFGEQFF	TGCGCCAGCAGCCAATTCGCGGGATTTGGTGAGCAGTTCTTC
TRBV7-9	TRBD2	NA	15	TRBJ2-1	CASSRRTSGLNEQFF	TGTGCCAGCAGCCGTCGAACTAGCGGGCTCAATGAGCAGTTCTTC
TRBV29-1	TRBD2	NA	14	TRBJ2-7	CSVAGGAIIYEQYF	TGCAGCGTCGCCGGGGGGGCAATTATTTACGAGCAGTACTTC
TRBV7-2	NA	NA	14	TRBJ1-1	CASSLEWGGTEAFF	TGTGCCAGCAGCTTAGAGTGGGGAGGCACTGAAGCTTTCTTT
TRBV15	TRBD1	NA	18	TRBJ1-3	CATSRDLPGGLSGNTIYF	TGTGCCACCAGCAGAGATCTTCCAGGGGGACTCTCTGGAAACACCATATATTTT
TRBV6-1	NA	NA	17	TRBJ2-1	CASSEARLWIQSSEQFF	TGTGCCAGCAGTGAAGCGCGGTTATGGATACAATCCAGTGAGCAGTTCTTC
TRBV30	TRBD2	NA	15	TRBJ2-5	CAWTLGGGFQETQYF	TGTGCCTGGACCCTTGGCGGGGGGTTCCAAGAGACCCAGTACTTC
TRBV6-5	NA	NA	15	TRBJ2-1	CASSYGLPGYNEQFF	TGTGCCAGCAGTTACGGTCTACCAGGATACAATGAGCAGTTCTTC
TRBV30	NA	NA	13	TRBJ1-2	CACQGPGLYGYTF	TGTGCCTGTCAGGGGCCCGGCTTATATGGCTACACCTTC
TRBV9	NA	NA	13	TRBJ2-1	CASSDRAYNEQFF	TGTGCCAGCAGCGACAGGGCATACAATGAGCAGTTCTTC
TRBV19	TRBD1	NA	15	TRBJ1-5	CASSARTGWDQPQHF	TGTGCCAGTAGTGCACGGACAGGTTGGGATCAGCCCCAGCATTTT